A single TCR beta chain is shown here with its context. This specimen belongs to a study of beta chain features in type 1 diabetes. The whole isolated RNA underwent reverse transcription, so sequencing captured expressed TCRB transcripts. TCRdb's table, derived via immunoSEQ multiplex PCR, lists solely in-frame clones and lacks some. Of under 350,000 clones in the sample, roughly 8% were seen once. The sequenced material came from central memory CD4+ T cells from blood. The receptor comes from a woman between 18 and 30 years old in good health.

CDR3 coding DNA: TGCGCCAGCAGCCGAGTAGTGGGCCCAGCGCTTTCCCATGAGCAGTTCTTC. Translation gives CASSRVVGPALSHEQFF. This sequence joins TRBV4-1 and TRBJ2-1; D unclear. This CDR3 has 17 residues. Trimming cost V 4 bases and J 8 bases, with 24 bases left between them. Looked up from germline, CDR1 is MGHRA and CDR2 is YSYEKL.